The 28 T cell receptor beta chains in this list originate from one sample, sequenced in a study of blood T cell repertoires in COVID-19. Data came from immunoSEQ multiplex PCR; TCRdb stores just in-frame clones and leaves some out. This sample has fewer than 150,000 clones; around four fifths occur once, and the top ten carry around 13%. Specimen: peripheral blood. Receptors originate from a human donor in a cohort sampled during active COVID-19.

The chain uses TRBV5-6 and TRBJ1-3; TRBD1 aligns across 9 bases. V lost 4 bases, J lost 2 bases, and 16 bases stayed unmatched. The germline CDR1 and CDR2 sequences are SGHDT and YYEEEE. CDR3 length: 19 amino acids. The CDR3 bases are TGTGCCAGCAGCGGGGGGACAGGGCTTGGGCGTTCTGCTGGAAACACCATATATTTT. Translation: CASSGGTGLGRSAGNTIYF.

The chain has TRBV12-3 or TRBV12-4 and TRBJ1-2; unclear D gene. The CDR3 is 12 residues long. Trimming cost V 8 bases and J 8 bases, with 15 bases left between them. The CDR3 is CASSPRRIGYTF. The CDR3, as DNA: TGTGCCAGCTCCCCTAGGAGGATAGGCTACACCTTC.

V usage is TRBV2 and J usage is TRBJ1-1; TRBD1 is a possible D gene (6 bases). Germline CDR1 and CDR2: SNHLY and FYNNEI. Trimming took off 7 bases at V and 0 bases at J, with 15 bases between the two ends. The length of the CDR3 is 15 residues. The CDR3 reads CASINRTGLNTEAFF. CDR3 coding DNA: TGTGCCAGCATCAACCGAACAGGGTTGAACACTGAAGCTTTCTTT.

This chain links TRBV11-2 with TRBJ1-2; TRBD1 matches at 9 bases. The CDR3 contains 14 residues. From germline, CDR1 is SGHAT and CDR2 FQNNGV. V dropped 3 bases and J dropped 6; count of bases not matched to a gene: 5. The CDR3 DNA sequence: TGTGCCAGCAGCTTGGACAGGGGTTCGGATGGCTACACCTTC. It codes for CASSLDRGSDGYTF.

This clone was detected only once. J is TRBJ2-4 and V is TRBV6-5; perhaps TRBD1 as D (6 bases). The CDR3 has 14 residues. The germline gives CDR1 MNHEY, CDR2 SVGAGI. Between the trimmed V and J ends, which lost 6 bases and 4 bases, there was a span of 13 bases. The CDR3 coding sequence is TGTGCCAGCAGACGGCTCGGACAGAAAAACATTCAGTACTTC. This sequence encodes CASRRLGQKNIQYF.

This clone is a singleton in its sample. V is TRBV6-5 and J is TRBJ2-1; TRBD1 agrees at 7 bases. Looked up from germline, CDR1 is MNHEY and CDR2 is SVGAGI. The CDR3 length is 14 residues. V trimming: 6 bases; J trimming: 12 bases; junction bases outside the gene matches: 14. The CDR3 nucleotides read TGTGCCAGCAGAGGGGCCGGGACAGTGGTCGGGCAGTTCTTC. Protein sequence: CASRGAGTVVGQFF.

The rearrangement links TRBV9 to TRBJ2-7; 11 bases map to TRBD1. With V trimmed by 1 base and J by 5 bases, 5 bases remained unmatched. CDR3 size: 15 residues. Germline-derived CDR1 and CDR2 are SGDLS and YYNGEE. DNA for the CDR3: TGTGCCAGCAGCGTATCGGGACAGGGGGTAAACGAGCAGTACTTC. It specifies CASSVSGQGVNEQYF.

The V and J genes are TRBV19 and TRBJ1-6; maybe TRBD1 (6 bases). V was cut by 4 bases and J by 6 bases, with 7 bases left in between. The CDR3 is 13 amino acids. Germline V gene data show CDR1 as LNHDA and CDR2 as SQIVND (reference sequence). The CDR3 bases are TGTGCCAGTAGTAGGACAGCTAATTCACCCCTCCACTTT. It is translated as CASSRTANSPLHF.

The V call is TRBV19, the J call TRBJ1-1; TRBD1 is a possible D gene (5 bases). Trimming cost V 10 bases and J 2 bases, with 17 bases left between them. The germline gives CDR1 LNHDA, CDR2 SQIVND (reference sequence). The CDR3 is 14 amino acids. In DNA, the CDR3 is TGTGCCACCAAGGGAGGGGTTTTCAACACTGAAGCTTTCTTT. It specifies CATKGGVFNTEAFF.

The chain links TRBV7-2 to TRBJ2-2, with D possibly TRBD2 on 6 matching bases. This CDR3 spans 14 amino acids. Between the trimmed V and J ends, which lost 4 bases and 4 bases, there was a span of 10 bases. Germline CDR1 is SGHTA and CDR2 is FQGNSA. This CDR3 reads CASSSGLSTGELFF. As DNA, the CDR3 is TGTGCCAGCAGCTCGGGACTTTCCACCGGGGAGCTGTTTTTT.

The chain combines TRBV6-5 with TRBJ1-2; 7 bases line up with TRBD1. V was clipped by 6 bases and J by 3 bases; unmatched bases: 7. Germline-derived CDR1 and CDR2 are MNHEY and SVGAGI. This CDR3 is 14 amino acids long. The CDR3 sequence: CASRETGPYYGYTF. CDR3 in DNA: TGTGCCAGCAGAGAGACAGGGCCGTACTATGGCTACACCTTC.

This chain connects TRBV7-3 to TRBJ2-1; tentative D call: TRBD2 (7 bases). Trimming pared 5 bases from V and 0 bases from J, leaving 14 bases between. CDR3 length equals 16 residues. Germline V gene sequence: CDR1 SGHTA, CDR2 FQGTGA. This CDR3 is CASSSKRGGSYNEQFF. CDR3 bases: TGTGCCAGCAGCAGTAAGAGGGGGGGCTCCTACAATGAGCAGTTCTTC.

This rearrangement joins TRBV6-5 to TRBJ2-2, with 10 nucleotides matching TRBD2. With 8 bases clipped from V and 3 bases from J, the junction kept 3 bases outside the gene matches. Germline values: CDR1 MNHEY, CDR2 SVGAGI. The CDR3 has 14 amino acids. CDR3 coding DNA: TGTGCCAGCCAAGCGGGGGGGTACACCGGGGAGCTGTTTTTT. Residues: CASQAGGYTGELFF.

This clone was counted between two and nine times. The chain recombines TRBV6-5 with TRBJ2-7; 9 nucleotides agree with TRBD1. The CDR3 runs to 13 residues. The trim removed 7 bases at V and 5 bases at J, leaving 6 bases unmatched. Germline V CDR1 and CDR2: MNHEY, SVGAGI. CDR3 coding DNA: TGTGCCAGCACCTTCGGACAGGGGAACGAGCAGTACTTC. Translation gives CASTFGQGNEQYF.

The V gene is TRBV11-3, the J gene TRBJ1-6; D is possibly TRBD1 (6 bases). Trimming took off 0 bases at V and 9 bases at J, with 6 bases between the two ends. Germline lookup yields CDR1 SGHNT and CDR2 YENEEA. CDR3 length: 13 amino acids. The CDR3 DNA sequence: TGTGCCAGCAGCTTAGACAGGGGTTCACCCCTCCACTTT. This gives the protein CASSLDRGSPLHF.

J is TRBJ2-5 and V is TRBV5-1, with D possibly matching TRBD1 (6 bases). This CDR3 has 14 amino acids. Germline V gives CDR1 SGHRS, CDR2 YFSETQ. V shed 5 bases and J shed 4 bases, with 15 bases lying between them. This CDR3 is CASRQGREVETQYF. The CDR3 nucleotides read TGCGCCAGCAGACAGGGACGTGAGGTAGAGACCCAGTACTTC.

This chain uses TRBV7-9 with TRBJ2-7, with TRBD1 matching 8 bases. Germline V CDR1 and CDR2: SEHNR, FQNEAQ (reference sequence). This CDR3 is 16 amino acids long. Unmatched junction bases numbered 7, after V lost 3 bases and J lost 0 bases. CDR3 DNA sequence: TGTGCCAGCAGCTTCTCCGGGACAGGAAGCTCCTACGAGCAGTACTTC. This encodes CASSFSGTGSSYEQYF. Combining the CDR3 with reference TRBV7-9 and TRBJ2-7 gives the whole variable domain DTGVSQNPRHKITKRGQNVTFRCDPISEHNRLYWYRQTLGQGPEFLTYFQNEAQLEKSRLLSDRFSAERPKGSFSTLEIQRTEQGDSAMYLCASSFSGTGSSYEQYFGPGTRLTVT.

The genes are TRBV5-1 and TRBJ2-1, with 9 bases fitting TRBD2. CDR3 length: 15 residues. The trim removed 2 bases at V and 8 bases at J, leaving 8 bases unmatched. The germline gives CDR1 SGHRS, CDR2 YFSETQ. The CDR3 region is CASSFTAGGRDEQFF. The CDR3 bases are TGCGCCAGCAGCTTTACAGCGGGGGGACGGGATGAGCAGTTCTTC.

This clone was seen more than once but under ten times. CDR3 in amino acids: CASSPPDSTEQYF. The DNA for the CDR3 is TGTGCCAGCTCACCACCGGACAGCACCGAGCAGTACTTC. V and J are TRBV18 and TRBJ2-7, with D possibly TRBD1 on 6 matching bases. CDR3 length: 13 amino acids. The germline CDR1 and CDR2 sequences are KGHSH and LQKENI. Trimming removed 0 bases from V and 6 bases from J, with 9 bases in between.

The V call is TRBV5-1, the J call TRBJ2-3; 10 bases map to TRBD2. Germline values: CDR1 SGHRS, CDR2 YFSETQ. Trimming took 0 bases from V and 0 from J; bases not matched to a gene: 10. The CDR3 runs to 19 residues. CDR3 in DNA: TGCGCCAGCAGCTTGGTTGGTAGCGGGGGGTTCGCTAGCACAGATACGCAGTATTTT. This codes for CASSLVGSGGFASTDTQYF.

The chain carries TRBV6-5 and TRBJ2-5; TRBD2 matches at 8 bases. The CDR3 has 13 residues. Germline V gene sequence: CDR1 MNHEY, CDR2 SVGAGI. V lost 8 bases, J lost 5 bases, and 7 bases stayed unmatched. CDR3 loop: CASAGGFSETQYF. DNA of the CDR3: TGTGCCAGCGCGGGAGGATTCAGCGAGACCCAGTACTTC.

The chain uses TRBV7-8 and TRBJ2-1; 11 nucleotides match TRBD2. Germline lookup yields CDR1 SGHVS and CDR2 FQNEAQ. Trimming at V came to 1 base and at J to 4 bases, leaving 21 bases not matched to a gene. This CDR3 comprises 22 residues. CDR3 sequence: CASSLEAGTSVVAGGPYNEQFF. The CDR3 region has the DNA TGTGCCAGCAGCTTAGAGGCCGGGACATCGGTGGTAGCGGGAGGGCCGTACAATGAGCAGTTCTTC. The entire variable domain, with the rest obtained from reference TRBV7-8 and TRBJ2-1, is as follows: GAGVSQSPRYKVAKRGQDVALRCDPISGHVSLFWYQQALGQGPEFLTYFQNEAQLDKSGLPSDRFFAERPEGSVSTLKIQRTQQEDSAVYLCASSLEAGTSVVAGGPYNEQFFGPGTRLTVL.

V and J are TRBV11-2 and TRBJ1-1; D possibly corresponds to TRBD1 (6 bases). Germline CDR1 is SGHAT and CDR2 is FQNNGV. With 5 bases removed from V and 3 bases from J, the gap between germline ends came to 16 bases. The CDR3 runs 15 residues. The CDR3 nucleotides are TGTGCCAGCAGCACCCCCGGACAGTTTTACACTGAAGCTTTCTTT. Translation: CASSTPGQFYTEAFF.

CDR3 in DNA: TGTGCCAGCAGTTCCCCAGCGGGGGCCACAGATACGCAGTATTTT. Its protein product is CASSSPAGATDTQYF. J is TRBJ2-3 and V is TRBV6-5; the match to TRBD2 covers 8 bases. From germline, CDR1 is MNHEY and CDR2 SVGAGI. Trimming cost V 4 bases and J 2 bases; bases outside gene matches: 5. This CDR3 has 15 amino acids.

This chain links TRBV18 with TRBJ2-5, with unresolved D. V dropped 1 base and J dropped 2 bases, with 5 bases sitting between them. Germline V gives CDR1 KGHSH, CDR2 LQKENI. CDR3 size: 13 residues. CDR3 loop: CASSPHSQETQYF. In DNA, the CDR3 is TGTGCCAGCTCACCACACAGTCAAGAGACCCAGTACTTC.

The CDR3 here is CASSASMETQYF. CDR3 nucleotides: TGCGCCAGCAGTGCGTCGATGGAGACCCAGTACTTC. The chain links TRBV5-1 to TRBJ2-5, with unresolved D. Germline values: CDR1 SGHRS, CDR2 YFSETQ. V lost 5 bases, J lost 5 bases, and 10 bases lay in between. This CDR3 comprises 12 residues. The whole variable domain, remainder taken from reference TRBV5-1 and TRBJ2-5, is KAGVTQTPRYLIKTRGQQVTLSCSPISGHRSVSWYQQTPGQGLQFLFEYFSETQRNKGNFPGRFSGRQFSNSRSEMNVSTLELGDSALYLCASSASMETQYFGPGTRLLVL.

CDR3 sequence reads: CASSFLGGGQETQYF. The CDR3 bases are TGTGCCAGCAGTTTCCTAGGGGGGGGGCAGGAGACCCAGTACTTC. The V call is TRBV27, the J call TRBJ2-5, with a possible D match to TRBD2 (7 bases). This CDR3 region has 15 residues. Trimming took off 3 bases at V and 5 bases at J, with 16 bases between the two ends. Germline V CDR1 and CDR2: MNHEY, SMNVEV (reference sequence).

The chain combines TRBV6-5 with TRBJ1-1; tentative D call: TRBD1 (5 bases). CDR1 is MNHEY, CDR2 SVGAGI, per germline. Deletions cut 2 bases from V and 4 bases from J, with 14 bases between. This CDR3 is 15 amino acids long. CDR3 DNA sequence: TGTGCCAGCAGTTACGGGGCGCAGGCCACCACTGAAGCTTTCTTT. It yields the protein CASSYGAQATTEAFF.